Following are 30 T cell receptor beta chains from one sample sequenced in a study of a mutant IDH1 vaccine in newly diagnosed glioma. Described time point: week 47, end of study. In every dose of vaccine, 300 ug of mutant IDH1 20-mer peptide was given alongside topical imiquimod. Profiling relied on immunoSEQ multiplex PCR, and the TCRdb table lists in-frame clones only, not all of them. Found here are 50,000 to 55,000 clones, approximately 64% of them singletons; the top ten hold about 4.8%. The antigens for these receptors are not known. The sample here was peripheral blood mononuclear cells (PBMCs), taken from a glioma patient whose treatment included an IDH1 peptide vaccine. The receptors here all came from a man aged 35-49 years with glioma. Some clones in this sample may be carry-over from other donors' samples.

The CDR3 reads CASGGQGRGEQFF. The CDR3 coding sequence is TGTGCCAGCGGGGGGCAGGGAAGAGGTGAGCAGTTCTTC. The chain uses TRBV2 and TRBJ2-1; D possibly uses TRBD1 or TRBD2 (6 bases each). CDR1 and CDR2 from the germline V gene are SNHLY and FYNNEI. Trimming took 8 bases from V and 9 from J, leaving 17 bases between them. This CDR3 is 13 amino acids long.

The DNA of the CDR3 is TGTGCCAGCTCCCCCGACAGGGCTAGGAACACTGAAGCTTTCTTT. Translation gives CASSPDRARNTEAFF. The chain uses TRBV18 and TRBJ1-1; 7 nucleotides agree with TRBD1. Per germline, CDR1 KGHSH and CDR2 LQKENI. This CDR3 spans 15 amino acids. Trimming at V came to 6 bases and at J to 1 base, leaving 8 bases not matched to a gene.

DNA for the CDR3: TGCGCCAGCAGCTTGCAAGGGTTACTAGAAAAACTGTTTTTT. It translates to CASSLQGLLEKLFF. The V call is TRBV5-1, the J call TRBJ1-4; D gene uncertain. V dropped 1 base and J dropped 8 bases, with 12 bases sitting between them. CDR3 length: 14 amino acids. The germline CDR1 and CDR2 sequences are SGHRS and YFSETQ.

This chain joins TRBV30 and TRBJ1-6; maybe TRBD1 (6 bases). V lost 3 bases and J 9 bases, leaving 18 bases between the germline ends. Looked up from germline, CDR1 is GTSNPN and CDR2 is SVGIG (reference sequence). The CDR3 totals 15 residues. This CDR3 is CAWRVQGRRGSPLHF. CDR3 in DNA: TGTGCCTGGAGGGTACAGGGACGAAGGGGTTCACCCCTCCACTTT.

This clone was recorded a few times. This chain connects TRBV5-5 to TRBJ2-5; either TRBD1 or TRBD2 may fit D (5 bases each). The CDR3 runs to 16 residues. V was pared by 4 bases and J by 0 bases, with 16 bases between. Germline V CDR1 and CDR2: SGHKS, YYEKEE (reference sequence). The CDR3 sequence is CASSLIGGNDQETQYF. As DNA, the CDR3 is TGTGCCAGCAGCCTCATTGGGGGTAATGACCAAGAGACCCAGTACTTC.

The chain recombines TRBV19 with TRBJ1-1; D is ambiguous. The ends were cut back, 7 bases at V and 1 base at J, with 10 bases in the middle. From germline, CDR1 is LNHDA and CDR2 SQIVND (reference sequence). The CDR3 loop spans 13 amino acids. As DNA, the CDR3 is TGTGCCAGTATTACCTCGGAGAACACTGAAGCTTTCTTT. Translated: CASITSENTEAFF.

V and J are TRBV7-8 and TRBJ2-7, with a tentative D call TRBD2 (5 bases). The CDR3 is made up of 16 amino acids. The V and J ends lost 1 base and 0 bases respectively, with 13 bases between them. The V gene's germline CDR1 is SGHVS and CDR2 FQNEAQ. CDR3 loop: CASSLGSRDSSYEQYF. The CDR3 nucleotides are TGTGCCAGCAGCTTAGGTTCCCGGGATAGCTCCTACGAGCAGTACTTC.

A note on this clone: This specimen includes other DNA sequences encoding the same CDR3. This chain joins TRBV27 and TRBJ2-2; D unclear. V was clipped by 5 bases and J by 2 bases, with 3 bases between them. Germline values: CDR1 MNHEY, CDR2 SMNVEV (reference sequence). The CDR3 is 12 amino acids. CDR3 in amino acids: CASSRNTGELFF. The DNA of the CDR3 is TGTGCCAGCAGTAGAAACACCGGGGAGCTGTTTTTT.

The chain has TRBV7-9 and TRBJ2-7; D unclear. Germline CDR1 is SEHNR and CDR2 is FQNEAQ (reference sequence). CDR3 length equals 13 residues. Deletions cut 5 bases from V and 3 bases from J, with 11 bases between. DNA of the CDR3: TGTGCCAGCAGCCCCCTTGGGAACTACGAGCAGTACTTC. Translation gives CASSPLGNYEQYF.

This clone was seen only a few times. V is TRBV11-1 and J is TRBJ2-2; no definite D call. V was clipped by 2 bases and J by 2 bases, with 3 bases between them. This CDR3 is 13 amino acids long. CDR1 is SGHAT, CDR2 FQDESV, per germline (reference sequence). CDR3 amino acids: CASSLYNTGELFF. CDR3 coding DNA: TGTGCCAGCAGCTTATATAACACCGGGGAGCTGTTTTTT.

The gene calls are TRBV29-1 and TRBJ1-1, with D possibly TRBD1 on 6 matching bases. The ends were cut back, 6 bases at V and 6 bases at J, with 14 bases in the middle. CDR3 length equals 12 residues. The germline V gene encodes CDR1 SQVTM and CDR2 ANQGSEA. CDR3 amino acids: CSVARGGAEAFF. The CDR3, as DNA: TGCAGCGTCGCCAGGGGAGGAGCTGAAGCTTTCTTT.

This clone has only a few counts. CDR3 nucleotide sequence: TGTGCCAGCAGTGAATGGGCTAGCGGGGCGAACACCGGGGAGCTGTTTTTT. It translates to CASSEWASGANTGELFF. The chain links TRBV6-1 to TRBJ2-2; 9 nucleotides line up with TRBD2. CDR1 is MNHNS, CDR2 SASEGT, per germline. The CDR3 spans 17 residues. After removal of 2 bases from V and 0 bases from J, the junction contained 4 bases not matched to a gene.

There are a few counts of this clone. This rearrangement joins TRBV11-1 to TRBJ1-1, with 11 bases that match TRBD1. Looked up from germline, CDR1 is SGHAT and CDR2 is FQDESV (reference sequence). The CDR3 has 16 amino acids. Trimming at V came to 5 bases and at J to 2 bases, leaving 7 bases not matched to a gene. CDR3 residues: CASSPWGQGGNTEAFF. In nucleotides, the CDR3 is TGTGCCAGCAGCCCCTGGGGACAGGGGGGAAACACTGAAGCTTTCTTT.

The chain combines TRBV5-3 with TRBJ2-2, with TRBD1 matching over 9 bases. TRBV5-3 has ORF status, its function being uncertain. The CDR3 loop spans 19 amino acids. With V trimmed by 1 base and J by 4 bases, 14 bases remained unmatched. CDR3 in amino acids: CARSLSVPNRGLGTGELFF. In DNA form, the CDR3 reads TGTGCCAGAAGCTTGTCCGTCCCTAACAGGGGGCTAGGCACCGGGGAGCTGTTTTTT.

This clone was seen more than once but under ten times. The V gene is TRBV12-5, the J gene TRBJ1-1; 8 bases agree with TRBD1. CDR3 length: 15 residues. Per germline, CDR1 LGHNT and CDR2 FRNRAP. V shed 1 base, J shed 1 base, and the junction held 2 bases outside the gene matches. As DNA, the CDR3 is TGTGCTAGTGGTTTGGGACAGGGGTGGAACACTGAAGCTTTCTTT. This sequence encodes CASGLGQGWNTEAFF. Supplemented by reference TRBV12-5 and TRBJ1-1, the full variable domain reads DARVTQTPRHKVTEMGQEVTMRCQPILGHNTVFWYRQTMMQGLELLAYFRNRAPLDDSGMPKDRFSAEMPDATLATLKIQPSEPRDSAVYFCASGLGQGWNTEAFFGQGTRLTVV.

The table lists this clone with a few counts. This sequence joins TRBV13 and TRBJ2-5; no clear D gene. V lost 5 bases, J lost 3 bases, and 13 bases lay in between. The CDR3 is made up of 14 amino acids. Germline V CDR1 and CDR2: PRHDT, FYEKMQ (reference sequence). The CDR3 here is CASSARVGKETQYF. The DNA for the CDR3 is TGTGCCAGCAGCGCTCGGGTGGGTAAAGAGACCCAGTACTTC. The full variable domain, completed using reference TRBV13 and TRBJ2-5, is AAGVIQSPRHLIKEKRETATLKCYPIPRHDTVYWYQQGPGQDPQFLISFYEKMQSDKGSIPDRFSAQQFSDYHSELNMSSLELGDSALYFCASSARVGKETQYFGPGTRLLVL.

The chain uses TRBV5-1 and TRBJ1-1; D unclear. V shed 0 bases and J shed 4 bases, with 13 bases lying between them. Per germline, CDR1 SGHRS and CDR2 YFSETQ. The length of the CDR3 is 15 residues. CDR3 in amino acids: CASSLEADGSTEAFF. DNA of the CDR3: TGCGCCAGCAGCTTGGAGGCAGACGGTAGCACTGAAGCTTTCTTT.

The rearrangement uses TRBV30 and TRBJ2-1; TRBD1 matches 11 bases. In germline, CDR1 is GTSNPN, CDR2 SVGIG (reference sequence). V gave up 5 bases and J gave up 3 bases; unmatched junction bases: 6. CDR3 length: 15 residues. The CDR3: CAWHRDRGFYNEQFF. CDR3 nucleotide sequence: TGTGCCTGGCACCGGGACAGGGGGTTCTACAATGAGCAGTTCTTC.

The chain employs TRBV28 and TRBJ1-5; D might be TRBD1 (5 bases). The CDR3 contains 15 residues. The germline V and J ends were trimmed by 7 bases and 4 bases, with 17 bases remaining between them. Germline loops: CDR1 MDHEN, CDR2 SYDVKM. CDR3 in amino acids: CASNPLAGPNQPQHF. In nucleotides, the CDR3 is TGTGCCAGCAACCCGTTGGCAGGGCCTAATCAGCCCCAGCATTTT. Full variable domain (missing parts from reference TRBV28 and TRBJ1-5): DVKVTQSSRYLVKRTGEKVFLECVQDMDHENMFWYRQDPGLGLRLIYFSYDVKMKEKGDIPEGYSVSREKKERFSLILESASTNQTSMYLCASNPLAGPNQPQHFGDGTRLSIL.

The rearrangement links TRBV6-1 to TRBJ2-3, with 11 bases matching TRBD2. The CDR3 is made up of 14 amino acids. V dropped 6 bases and J dropped 4; count of bases not matched to a gene: 3. CDR1 is MNHNS and CDR2 is SASEGT in the germline V gene. CDR3 bases: TGTGCCAGCAGGGCTAGCGGGAGGCCAGATACGCAGTATTTT. Protein: CASRASGRPDTQYF.

The V gene is TRBV5-6, the J gene TRBJ1-1; 8 bases line up with TRBD1. From germline, CDR1 is SGHDT and CDR2 YYEEEE. V gave up 2 bases and J gave up 4 bases; unmatched junction bases: 4. The CDR3 runs 14 residues. The CDR3 sequence: CASSFGQGGTEAFF. As DNA, the CDR3 is TGTGCCAGCAGCTTTGGACAGGGCGGCACTGAAGCTTTCTTT.

This rearrangement joins TRBV9 to TRBJ2-2; 16 bases fit TRBD2. Germline assignment: CDR1 SGDLS and CDR2 YYNGEE. Unmatched junction bases numbered 11, after V lost 3 bases and J lost 3 bases. The CDR3 extends over 20 amino acids. The CDR3 DNA sequence: TGTGCCAGCAGCGGAGAGGGGACGGGACTAGCGGGGGGGTACACCGGGGAGCTGTTTTTT. Its protein product is CASSGEGTGLAGGYTGELFF.

The gene calls are TRBV7-8 and TRBJ2-6, with a tentative D call TRBD1 (5 bases). Germline CDR1 and CDR2: SGHVS and FQNEAQ. There are 18 residues in the CDR3. Trimming cost V 6 bases and J 0 bases, with 18 bases left between them. CDR3 coding DNA: TGTGCCAGCAGTAGTCAGCCCCGACAGAGCTCTGGGGCCAACGTCCTGACTTTC. Translation: CASSSQPRQSSGANVLTF. Based on the CDR3 plus reference TRBV7-8 and TRBJ2-6, the full variable domain is GAGVSQSPRYKVAKRGQDVALRCDPISGHVSLFWYQQALGQGPEFLTYFQNEAQLDKSGLPSDRFFAERPEGSVSTLKIQRTQQEDSAVYLCASSSQPRQSSGANVLTFGAGSRLTVL.

The gene calls are TRBV30 and TRBJ2-3; TRBD2 might be the D (6 bases). The V gene's germline CDR1 is GTSNPN and CDR2 SVGIG (reference sequence). V lost 5 bases and J 6 bases, leaving 18 bases between the germline ends. This CDR3 is 14 amino acids long. The CDR3: CAWGASGPWDTQYF. CDR3 DNA: TGTGCCTGGGGCGCGAGCGGGCCGTGGGATACGCAGTATTTT.

The genes are TRBV10-1 and TRBJ2-1; 8 bases are a match to TRBD1. V lost 6 bases to trimming and J lost 6 bases; unmatched junction nucleotides: 4. The CDR3 is 13 residues long. CDR1 is WNHNN and CDR2 is SYGVQD in the germline V gene (reference sequence). Here the CDR3 reads CASRPGTGNEQFF. In DNA, the CDR3 is TGCGCCAGCAGGCCCGGGACAGGCAATGAGCAGTTCTTC.

This rearrangement joins TRBV5-1 to TRBJ1-2; D is unclear. V was shortened by 9 bases and J by 2 bases, with 14 bases between the two germline ends. This CDR3 spans 13 amino acids. Germline V gene data show CDR1 as SGHRS and CDR2 as YFSETQ. The CDR3 DNA sequence: TGCGCCAACCCCCGGTGGAGGAACTATGGCTACACCTTC. Translating gives CANPRWRNYGYTF.

This rearrangement joins TRBV6-6 to TRBJ1-1, with D tentatively TRBD1 (5 bases). In germline, CDR1 is MNHNY, CDR2 SVGAGI (reference sequence). V was cut by 5 bases and J by 3 bases, with 10 bases left in between. This CDR3 is 13 amino acids long. CDR3 residues: CASSTGHHTEAFF. The CDR3 DNA follows: TGTGCCAGCAGTACTGGACATCACACTGAAGCTTTCTTT.

The genes are TRBV6-5 and TRBJ1-2; the D gene is possibly TRBD1 (5 bases). V was clipped by 0 bases and J by 4 bases, with 15 bases between them. The CDR3 sequence is 16 residues long. Germline V gene lookup returns CDR1 MNHEY and CDR2 SVGAGI. CDR3 residues: CASSYSIGTAAYGYTF. The CDR3 DNA reads TGTGCCAGCAGTTACTCGATTGGGACGGCGGCCTATGGCTACACCTTC.

The chain has TRBV4-1 and TRBJ2-7, with D possibly TRBD2 on 7 matching bases. The germline V gene encodes CDR1 MGHRA and CDR2 YSYEKL. CDR3 length: 15 residues. Deletions cut 1 base from V and 7 bases from J, with 17 bases between. As DNA, the CDR3 is TGCGCCAGCAGCCAAGGTGTCGGGGGGCCAGGGGAGCAGTACTTC. Translated: CASSQGVGGPGEQYF.

The rearrangement links TRBV5-1 to TRBJ2-1; weak D call: TRBD1 (5 bases). Per germline, CDR1 SGHRS and CDR2 YFSETQ. The CDR3 extends over 13 amino acids. V was shortened by 3 bases and J by 9 bases, with 13 bases between the two germline ends. The CDR3 here is CASSSTVSGEQFF. The CDR3 nucleotides are TGCGCCAGCAGCTCGACAGTTTCGGGTGAGCAGTTCTTC.